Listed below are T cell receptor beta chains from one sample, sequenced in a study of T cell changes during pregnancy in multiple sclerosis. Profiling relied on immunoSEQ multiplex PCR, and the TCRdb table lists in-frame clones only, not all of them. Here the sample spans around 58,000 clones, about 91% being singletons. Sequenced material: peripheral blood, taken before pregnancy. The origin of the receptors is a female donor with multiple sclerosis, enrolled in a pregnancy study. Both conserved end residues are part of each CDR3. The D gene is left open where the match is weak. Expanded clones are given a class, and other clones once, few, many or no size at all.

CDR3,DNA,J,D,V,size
CASSIRGWDSPLHF,TGTGCCAGTAGTATAAGGGGCTGGGATTCACCCCTCCACTTT,TRBJ1-6,-,TRBV19,once
CASSIRGDNYGYTF,TGTGCCAGTAGTATCCGCGGGGACAACTATGGCTACACCTTC,TRBJ1-2,-,TRBV19,-
CASSGYREGEETQYF,TGTGCCAGCAGCGGCTACAGGGAGGGGGAAGAGACCCAGTACTTC,TRBJ2-5,-,TRBV9,-
CASSVSRGGRRNNSPLHF,TGTGCCAGCAGTGTCTCAAGGGGGGGTAGGCGGAACAATTCACCCCTCCACTTT,TRBJ1-6,-,TRBV2,-
CASGTGRNQPQHF,TGTGCCAGCGGGACAGGGCGCAATCAGCCCCAGCATTTT,TRBJ1-5,TRBD1,TRBV6-5,few
CASSSGDFPQFF,TGTGCCAGCAGCTCTGGGGACTTTCCGCAGTTCTTC,TRBJ2-1,-,TRBV11-3,-
CASSLEFTGYNEQFF,TGTGCCAGCAGCTTAGAGTTCACGGGGTACAATGAGCAGTTCTTC,TRBJ2-1,-,TRBV11-2,-
CASSRAGTEETQYF,TGTGCCAGTAGCCGTGCCGGGACAGAAGAGACCCAGTACTTC,TRBJ2-5,TRBD1,TRBV19,-
CASSQTPEGNQPQHF,TGTGCCAGCAGCCAGACCCCAGAGGGCAATCAGCCCCAGCATTTT,TRBJ1-5,-,TRBV4-2,-
CASSLQGSYGYTF,TGTGCCAGCAGTCTACAGGGTTCCTATGGCTACACCTTC,TRBJ1-2,-,TRBV27,-
CASSPIDSWNTEAFF,TGTGCCAGCTCACCAATAGACAGTTGGAACACTGAAGCTTTCTTT,TRBJ1-1,-,TRBV18,-
CASSKGVRLDTEAFF,TGTGCCAGCAGCAAAGGAGTACGCTTAGACACTGAAGCTTTCTTT,TRBJ1-1,-,TRBV21-1,few
CASSRNTEAFF,TGTGCCAGCAGCCGGAACACTGAAGCTTTCTTT,TRBJ1-1,-,TRBV5-4,-
CSVVGLEGTNTEAFF,TGCAGCGTTGTGGGGTTGGAGGGGACGAACACTGAAGCTTTCTTT,TRBJ1-1,-,TRBV29-1,few
CASSGPGTGDEKLFF,TGTGCCAGCAGCGGGCCCGGGACAGGGGATGAAAAACTGTTTTTT,TRBJ1-4,TRBD1,TRBV11-2,-
CASSLDGLGFAGELFF,TGTGCCAGCAGTTTAGACGGACTAGGGTTCGCCGGGGAGCTGTTTTTT,TRBJ2-2,TRBD2,TRBV27,-
CASSVEVRADTQYF,TGTGCCAGCAGCGTAGAGGTCAGGGCAGATACGCAGTATTTT,TRBJ2-3,-,TRBV9,-
CASSFGTANTEAFF,TGTGCCAGCAGCTTTGGGACAGCGAACACTGAAGCTTTCTTT,TRBJ1-1,TRBD1,TRBV7-9,-
CATSAREKAEAFF,TGTGCCACCTCGGCCAGGGAAAAGGCTGAAGCTTTCTTT,TRBJ1-1,-,TRBV19,-
CASSVAAYNSPLHF,TGTGCCAGCAGCGTAGCCGCCTATAATTCACCCCTCCACTTT,TRBJ1-6,-,TRBV9,-
CASSLVRGALRNEQFF,TGTGCCAGCAGCTTGGTCCGGGGGGCTCTTCGGAATGAGCAGTTCTTC,TRBJ2-1,-,TRBV5-5,-
CASSEDRVRDEQYF,TGTGCCAGTAGTGAGGACAGGGTTAGGGACGAGCAGTACTTC,TRBJ2-7,TRBD1,TRBV19,-
CASNLGGKRGYTF,TGTGCCAGCAACCTGGGGGGGAAAAGGGGCTACACCTTC,TRBJ1-2,-,TRBV7-2,once
CASTTSSYEQYF,TGTGCCAGCACCACGAGCTCCTACGAGCAGTACTTC,TRBJ2-7,-,TRBV6-1,-
CASSRSRVITEAFF,TGTGCCAGCAGCCGGTCCAGGGTAATCACTGAAGCTTTCTTT,TRBJ1-1,-,TRBV5-4,-
CASSPAGVGGYEQYF,TGTGCCAGCAGCCCAGCCGGGGTAGGAGGCTACGAGCAGTACTTC,TRBJ2-7,-,TRBV7-9,-
CASTGTDYGYTF,TGTGCCAGCACCGGGACAGATTATGGCTACACCTTC,TRBJ1-2,TRBD1,TRBV2,-
CASRWQGSNTEAFF,TGTGCCAGCAGGTGGCAGGGATCGAACACTGAAGCTTTCTTT,TRBJ1-1,-,TRBV2,-
CASSQDAGGLYEQYF,TGCGCCAGCAGCCAAGATGCAGGGGGCCTATACGAGCAGTACTTC,TRBJ2-7,TRBD1,TRBV4-1,-
CASSSIQGALGNEQFF,TGTGCCAGCAGCTCCATACAGGGGGCGCTGGGGAATGAGCAGTTCTTC,TRBJ2-1,TRBD1,TRBV7-8,-
CATSRERGEAFF,TGTGCCACCAGCAGAGAAAGGGGCGAAGCTTTCTTT,TRBJ1-1,-,TRBV15,few
CASTVGGRSDTQYF,TGTGCCAGTACCGTAGGGGGCAGGTCAGATACGCAGTATTTT,TRBJ2-3,TRBD1,TRBV19,-
CASSVERDSPLHF,TGTGCCAGCAGCGTGGAACGGGATTCACCCCTCCACTTT,TRBJ1-6,-,TRBV9,-
CASSYLPGDSPLHF,TGTGCCAGCAGTTACTTGCCCGGGGATTCACCCCTCCACTTT,TRBJ1-6,-,TRBV6-6,-
CASSAAGLNYGYTF,TGTGCCAGCAGCGCGGCGGGGTTGAACTATGGCTACACCTTC,TRBJ1-2,-,TRBV21-1,-
CAIRGTGGTEAFF,TGTGCCATCAGGGGGACAGGGGGCACTGAAGCTTTCTTT,TRBJ1-1,TRBD1,TRBV10-3,-
CSAPGLNGYTF,TGCAGTGCCCCGGGGTTGAATGGCTACACCTTC,TRBJ1-2,-,TRBV20-1,-
CASSPSFPKSNTEAFF,TGTGCCAGCTCACCTTCTTTCCCTAAATCGAACACTGAAGCTTTCTTT,TRBJ1-1,-,TRBV18,-
CASSLAGGSTTDTQYF,TGTGCCAGCAGTTTAGCGGGGGGATCGACCACAGATACGCAGTATTTT,TRBJ2-3,TRBD2,TRBV27,-
CASSFSGGYGYTF,TGTGCCAGCAGCTTTTCAGGGGGCTATGGCTACACCTTC,TRBJ1-2,TRBD1,TRBV11-3,once
CAIRNTGIDTQYF,TGTGCCATCAGAAACACAGGCATCGATACGCAGTATTTT,TRBJ2-3,-,TRBV10-3,-
CASSLHPKSSGNTIYF,TGTGCCAGCAGCTTACACCCTAAATCTTCTGGAAACACCATATATTTT,TRBJ1-3,-,TRBV7-9,few
CASRSGTGNTIYF,TGTGCCAGCAGGTCCGGGACAGGAAACACCATATATTTT,TRBJ1-3,-,TRBV7-3,-
CASTAVGASSPLHF,TGTGCCAGCACGGCTGTGGGAGCAAGTTCACCCCTCCACTTT,TRBJ1-6,-,TRBV25-1,-
CASSYVAGGQETQYF,TGTGCCAGCAGTTACGTAGCGGGGGGCCAAGAGACCCAGTACTTC,TRBJ2-5,TRBD2,TRBV6-5,-
CASSDRVFLDYGYTF,TGTGCCAGCAGCGACAGGGTATTCTTAGACTATGGCTACACCTTC,TRBJ1-2,TRBD1,TRBV7-9,-
CAIYSGANVLTF,TGTGCCATTTACTCTGGGGCCAACGTCCTGACTTTC,TRBJ2-6,-,TRBV10-3,-
CASSVRDYSYNEQFF,TGTGCCAGCAGCGTCCGGGACTACTCCTACAATGAGCAGTTCTTC,TRBJ2-1,TRBD2,TRBV9,-
CAWSSQGSWTYEQYF,TGTGCCTGGAGTTCCCAGGGCAGTTGGACCTACGAGCAGTACTTC,TRBJ2-7,-,TRBV30,-
CASSLSRGWGTGELFF,TGTGCCAGCAGCCTGAGCCGGGGTTGGGGTACCGGGGAGCTGTTTTTT,TRBJ2-2,-,TRBV7-8,-